The subject of this entry is one TCR beta chain. Its matching antigen is unknown. This table comes from immunoSEQ multiplex PCR, and its TCRdb copy is limited to in-frame clones, with some not included. The data show some 38,000 clones, roughly 92% seen once. The source of the sample is a study of a mutant IDH1 vaccine in newly diagnosed glioma. Study in general: Males made up about 60% and females about 40% of treated patients, whose mean age was around 40 years.

The time point: baseline, week 1 (first vaccination visit). Described treatment: pre-vaccination baseline after standard-of-care therapy. Germline CDR1 is GTSNPN and CDR2 is SVGIG (reference sequence). The CDR3 covers 13 residues. J was trimmed by 7 bases and V by 2 bases; bases with no gene match: 3. Regarding the study as a whole: The occurrence of vaccine-induced immune responses was seen in around 94% of patients. Pseudoprogression apparently lacked any relation to changes in top peripheral T cell clonotypes.

This receptor was identified in a man aged 18 to 35 with glioma. The gene calls are TRBV30 and TRBJ2-4; 9 positions agree with TRBD1. This material consisted of PBMCs, taken from a glioma patient treated with radiotherapy, temozolomide or both. The DNA of the CDR3 is TGTGCCTGGAGTCCAGGGACAGGGAACATTCAGTACTTC. This codes for CAWSPGTGNIQYF.